A few counts support the clone carrying this TCR beta chain. The data derive from a study of beta chain features in type 1 diabetes. Investigators reverse transcribed all isolated RNA, so they sequenced expressed TCRB transcripts. Profiled with immunoSEQ multiplex PCR; TCRdb holds only in-frame clones, not every one. Among some 150,000 clones listed, over 8.5% were seen once. Sequencing used central memory CD4+ T cells from blood. This receptor was identified in a man aged 18-30 years in good health.

In nucleotides, the CDR3 is TGTGCCAGCAGGCGGCGGGGAGGTACGAACACCGGGGAGCTGTTTTTT. Translating it yields CASRRRGGTNTGELFF. The rearrangement uses TRBV13 and TRBJ2-2, with D maybe TRBD2 (6 bases). The CDR3 is 16 amino acids. Trimming cost V 6 bases and J 0 bases, with 14 bases left between them. Germline CDR1 PRHDT, CDR2 FYEKMQ (reference sequence).